Below are 28 T cell receptor beta chains sequenced from a single sample in a study of prognosis after radiotherapy for stage I lung cancer. Genomic DNA provided the template from which TCR beta CDR3 was amplified by two-round multiplex PCR. Amplification in first-round PCR relied on primers specific to each TRBV and TRBJ gene. TCRdb itself ran the multiplex PCR reads through MiXCR, one entry per CDR3 protein. The data hold 13,000 or so distinct CDR3 sequences, with less than 70% observed a single time. The starting material was PBMCs, obtained before or after stereotactic body radiation therapy (not recorded which). These receptors came from a donor at least 50 years old with non-small cell lung cancer.

The sample holds one count of this clonotype. The chain recombines TRBV6-5 with TRBJ2-6; D gene ambiguous. This CDR3 is built from 17 residues. V was trimmed by 0 bases and J by 0 bases, leaving 9 bases between them. The germline CDR1 and CDR2 sequences are MNHEY and SVGAGI. The CDR3, as DNA: TGTGCCAGCAGTTACTCGGTTTCTGACTCTGGGGCCAACGTCCTGACTTTC. Residues: CASSYSVSDSGANVLTF.

Turning to this clonotype: A clone one base away is much larger, so this may be a read error. This chain links TRBV19 with TRBJ2-1; 10 bases fit TRBD2. Germline CDR1 LNHDA, CDR2 SQIVND (reference sequence). CDR3 size: 14 residues. The CDR3 DNA reads TGTGCCGGTAGTACCGGGACTAGCGCTACTGAGCAGTTCTTC. This translates into CAGSTGTSATEQFF.

The gene calls are TRBV6-1 and TRBJ2-2; 9 bases agree with TRBD2. There are 14 residues in the CDR3. The germline CDR1 and CDR2 sequences are MNHNS and SASEGT. J gave up 2 bases and V 6 bases, and 1 base lay outside the gene matches. CDR3 DNA: TGTGCCAGCAGGACTAGCGGCAACACCGGGGAGCTGTTTTTT. Amino acid sequence: CASRTSGNTGELFF.

V usage is TRBV12-3 or TRBV12-4 and J usage is TRBJ2-1; D gene uncertain. The CDR3 runs 11 residues. Trimming removed 6 bases at V and 8 bases at J, with 8 bases between. The CDR3 here is CASSRRDEQFF. Here the CDR3 DNA reads TGTGCCAGCAGCCGCAGAGATGAGCAGTTCTTC.

This clonotype came up many times. A read error is possible here, since a much larger clone lies one base away. The chain joins TRBV24-1 to TRBJ2-1; D is uncertain. CDR1 is KGHDR and CDR2 is SFDVKD in the germline V gene. The ends were cut back, 5 bases at V and 7 bases at J, with 17 bases in the middle. The CDR3 runs to 15 residues. The CDR3 is CATSAGLISRNEQFF. CDR3 bases: TGTGCCACCAGTGCCGGCCTCATCTCTAGGAATGAGCAGTTCTTC.

In this sample, this clonotype turned up once. This probably arose from a read error, given a far larger clone one base away. The DNA of the CDR3 is TGTGCCAGCAGTTCCCTTTCTAATGAGCAGTTCTTC. Translated: CASSSLSNEQFF. V is TRBV6-8 and J is TRBJ2-1; D is undetermined. CDR3 length: 12 amino acids. Trimming pared 4 bases from V and 7 bases from J, leaving 8 bases between. CDR1 and CDR2 from the germline V gene are MNHGY and SAAAGT.

The V call is TRBV18, the J call TRBJ1-1, with a possible D match to TRBD1 (5 bases). CDR3 size: 17 residues. CDR1 KGHSH and CDR2 LQKENI come from the germline V gene. With 4 bases removed from V and 4 bases from J, the gap between germline ends came to 22 bases. DNA for the CDR3: TGTGCCAGCTCACATGGTGGATTCAGGGAACGGAGCACTGAAGCTTTCTTT. As protein: CASSHGGFRERSTEAFF. The full variable domain, with the rest looked up from reference TRBV18 and TRBJ1-1, is NAGVMQNPRHLVRRRGQEARLRCSPMKGHSHVYWYRQLPEEGLKFMVYLQKENIIDESGMPKERFSAEFPKEGPSILRIQQVVRGDSAAYFCASSHGGFRERSTEAFFGQGTRLTVV.

This clonotype showed up just a few times. This sequence joins TRBV7-9 and TRBJ2-1; D may be TRBD1 or TRBD2 (5 bases each). There are 16 residues in the CDR3. Germline loops: CDR1 SEHNR, CDR2 FQNEAQ (reference sequence). V was shortened by 5 bases and J by 4 bases, with 18 bases between the two germline ends. The CDR3 is CASSKGTSRLYNEQFF. The DNA for the CDR3 is TGTGCCAGCAGCAAGGGGACCAGCAGGTTATACAATGAGCAGTTCTTC.

About this clonotype itself: This may stem from a read error, because a much larger clone lies one nucleotide away. CDR3 amino acids: CSFRGTQETQYF. The DNA of the CDR3 is TGCAGCTTTAGGGGAACCCAAGAGACCCAGTACTTC. V and J are TRBV29-1 and TRBJ2-5, with D maybe TRBD1 (5 bases). Trimming removed 8 bases from V and 1 base from J, with 11 bases in between. The CDR3 runs 12 residues. Per germline, CDR1 SQVTM and CDR2 ANQGSEA.

This sequence joins TRBV5-1 and TRBJ1-4; tentatively, D is TRBD1 (5 bases). V gave up 0 bases and J gave up 8 bases, with 14 bases separating them. The CDR3 totals 15 residues. Germline V gene data show CDR1 as SGHRS and CDR2 as YFSETQ. The CDR3, as DNA: TGCGCCAGCAGCTTGGTAGGGGCCCTGGGAGAAAAACTGTTTTTT. It is translated as CASSLVGALGEKLFF. Variable domain in full (rest from reference TRBV5-1 and TRBJ1-4): KAGVTQTPRYLIKTRGQQVTLSCSPISGHRSVSWYQQTPGQGLQFLFEYFSETQRNKGNFPGRFSGRQFSNSRSEMNVSTLELGDSALYLCASSLVGALGEKLFFGSGTQLSVL.

Relative to its sample, this clonotype is medium-sized (0.01 to 0.1%). The V gene is TRBV7-9, the J gene TRBJ1-6; D might be TRBD1 (5 bases). The V end was cut by 2 bases, the J end by 0 bases, with 20 bases between. This CDR3 has 20 residues. CDR1 SEHNR and CDR2 FQNEAQ come from the germline V gene (reference sequence). CDR3 nucleotide sequence: TGTGCCAGCAGCTTACGGGGGGGTTCGAGAGGGAGCTCCTATAATTCACCCCTCCACTTT. This encodes CASSLRGGSRGSSYNSPLHF. Variable domain in full (rest from reference TRBV7-9 and TRBJ1-6): DTGVSQNPRHKITKRGQNVTFRCDPISEHNRLYWYRQTLGQGPEFLTYFQNEAQLEKSRLLSDRFSAERPKGSFSTLEIQRTEQGDSAMYLCASSLRGGSRGSSYNSPLHFGNGTRLTVT.

This clonotype has only one observation. The chain carries TRBV11-2 and TRBJ2-2; 9 bases are a match to TRBD1. J gave up 4 bases and V 6 bases, and 3 bases lay outside the gene matches. CDR1 is SGHAT, CDR2 FQNNGV, per germline. The CDR3 runs 14 residues. The CDR3 bases are TGTGCCAGCAGTCGGACAGGGGTCACCGGGGAGCTGTTTTTT. Amino acids: CASSRTGVTGELFF.

This clonotype rates as medium-sized. V is TRBV5-5 and J is TRBJ1-1; D remains ambiguous. V dropped 5 bases and J dropped 1 base, with 9 bases sitting between them. The CDR3 spans 13 residues. CDR1 and CDR2 (germline): SGHKS, YYEKEE (reference sequence). CDR3 nucleotide sequence: TGTGCCAGCAGTCCTTCAGGGAACACTGAAGCTTTCTTT. Translated, it gives CASSPSGNTEAFF.

This clonotype was counted many times. A much larger clone differs by one base, so this may be a read error. It is likely a read error, because the conserved phenylalanine at the end of the CDR3 is missing. The chain is built from TRBV7-9 and TRBJ2-3; D possibly corresponds to TRBD1 (5 bases). CDR1 is SEHNR and CDR2 is FQNEAQ in the germline V gene (reference sequence). Trimming cost V 2 bases and J 4 bases, with 10 bases left between them. This CDR3 has 14 amino acids. CDR3 in DNA: TGTGCCAGCAGCTTATCAGGGCGGTCAGATACGCAGTATCTT. As protein: CASSLSGRSDTQYL.

The sample holds many counts of this clonotype. This rearrangement joins TRBV3-1 to TRBJ2-1; TRBD2 agrees at 8 bases. J lost 7 bases, V lost 1 base, and 6 bases had no gene match. This CDR3 region has 15 residues. CDR1 LGHDT and CDR2 YNNKEL come from the germline V gene (reference sequence). The CDR3: CASSQAGTSLNEQFF. DNA of the CDR3: TGTGCCAGCAGCCAAGCGGGGACTAGTTTAAATGAGCAGTTCTTC.

This clonotype was observed many times. This rearrangement joins TRBV5-1 to TRBJ1-1; D remains ambiguous. Trimming cost V 0 bases and J 3 bases, with 15 bases left between them. CDR3 length: 16 residues. Germline loops: CDR1 SGHRS, CDR2 YFSETQ. CDR3 in amino acids: CASSLASRAGDTEAFF. The CDR3 region has the DNA TGCGCCAGCAGCTTGGCCTCCCGGGCTGGGGACACTGAAGCTTTCTTT. Full variable domain (remainder filled in from reference TRBV5-1 and TRBJ1-1): KAGVTQTPRYLIKTRGQQVTLSCSPISGHRSVSWYQQTPGQGLQFLFEYFSETQRNKGNFPGRFSGRQFSNSRSEMNVSTLELGDSALYLCASSLASRAGDTEAFFGQGTRLTVV.

By share, this clonotype counts as medium-sized (0.01 to 0.1%). The chain recombines TRBV11-3 with TRBJ2-1; D is unclear. CDR3 length equals 12 residues. Trimming removed 2 bases from V and 7 bases from J, with 6 bases in between. Germline CDR1 and CDR2: SGHNT and YENEEA. As DNA, the CDR3 is TGTGCCAGCAGCTTAAAGTGGAATGAGCAGTTCTTC. It yields the protein CASSLKWNEQFF.

In its sample, this clonotype was seen many times. V gene TRBV28 combines with J gene TRBJ2-7; 7 bases agree with TRBD2. The length of the CDR3 is 15 residues. J lost 9 bases, V lost 10 bases, and 21 bases had no gene match. The germline gives CDR1 MDHEN, CDR2 SYDVKM. This CDR3 reads CATKTTGTISVGQYF. The CDR3 DNA sequence: TGTGCCACGAAAACCACCGGGACTATCTCTGTTGGGCAGTACTTC.

Regarding this clonotype: This probably arose from a read error, given a far larger clone one base away. This chain uses TRBV7-3 with TRBJ2-1; D possibly corresponds to TRBD2 (6 bases). CDR1 and CDR2 from the germline V gene are SGHTA and FQGTGA. The CDR3 loop spans 15 amino acids. The CDR3: CATSREHSGGYEQFF. The CDR3 nucleotides read TGTGCCACCAGCAGAGAACATAGCGGCGGCTATGAGCAGTTCTTC. Filled out from reference TRBV7-3 and TRBJ2-1, the complete variable domain reads GAGVSQTPSNKVTEKGKYVELRCDPISGHTALYWYRQSLGQGPEFLIYFQGTGAADDSGLPNDRFFAVRPEGSVSTLKIQRTERGDSAVYLCATSREHSGGYEQFFGPGTRLTVL.

Concerning this clonotype: Compared with germline, one end of the junction differs, possibly owing to a read error. This sequence joins TRBV20-1 and TRBJ2-7, with D perhaps TRBD2 (5 bases). Germline lookup yields CDR1 DFQATT and CDR2 SNEGSKA (reference sequence). The CDR3 spans 17 residues. CDR3 nucleotides: TGCATTGCTAGGAAGTCTAGCTGGAGGTCGGGCTCCTACGAGCAGTACTTC. Protein: CIARKSSWRSGSYEQYF.

As for this clonotype: One end of the junction varies from germline; a read error may be responsible. This chain uses TRBV20-1 with TRBJ2-1; a weak D match, TRBD2 (6 bases). CDR1 is DFQATT and CDR2 is SNEGSKA in the germline V gene (reference sequence). This CDR3 contains 13 residues. CDR3 in amino acids: CSARALVDAGLHF. The CDR3 DNA follows: TGCAGTGCTAGAGCCCTAGTTGATGCGGGATTGCACTTC.

This clonotype is categorized as medium-sized. The V call is TRBV7-2, the J call TRBJ2-1; 8 nucleotides line up with TRBD2. V was pared by 2 bases and J by 8 bases, with 2 bases of the junction left unmatched. Germline loops: CDR1 SGHTA, CDR2 FQGNSA. CDR3 length equals 13 residues. The CDR3 loop is CASSLRAGDEQFF. CDR3 in DNA: TGTGCCAGCAGCTTAAGAGCGGGGGATGAGCAGTTCTTC. The full variable domain, rest sourced from reference TRBV7-2 and TRBJ2-1, is GAGVSQSPSNKVTEKGKDVELRCDPISGHTALYWYRQSLGQGLEFLIYFQGNSAPDKSGLPSDRFSAERTGGSVSTLTIQRTQQEDSAVYLCASSLRAGDEQFFGPGTRLTVL.

By share, this clonotype ranks as medium-sized. The V call is TRBV6-5, the J call TRBJ2-7; D is perhaps TRBD2 (6 bases). Germline assignment: CDR1 MNHEY and CDR2 SVGAGI. The CDR3 spans 13 residues. V shed 5 bases and J shed 0 bases, with 8 bases lying between them. The CDR3 nucleotides are TGTGCCAGCAGTCTAGCGTACTCCTACGAGCAGTACTTC. It encodes CASSLAYSYEQYF.

By frequency in the sample, this clonotype is medium-sized. The chain carries TRBV7-9 and TRBJ2-1; possibly TRBD1 for D (5 bases). Per the germline V gene, CDR1 is SEHNR and CDR2 is FQNEAQ (reference sequence). Trimming cost V 4 bases and J 12 bases, with 13 bases left between them. CDR3 length: 12 residues. CDR3 coding DNA: TGTGCCAGCAGCTCGGACATACGAGTGCAGTTCTTC. Its protein product is CASSSDIRVQFF.

This clonotype is classed as medium-sized. The chain carries TRBV7-8 and TRBJ2-2, with D possibly TRBD1 on 6 matching bases. Trimming shortened V by 0 bases and J by 6 bases, and 26 bases separated the two germline ends. Looked up from germline, CDR1 is SGHVS and CDR2 is FQNEAQ. The CDR3 sequence is 20 residues long. The CDR3, as DNA: TGTGCCAGCAGCTTAGCAAATCGGGTCCCCTGGCAGGGGTTGCCCGGGGAGCTGTTTTTT. This translates into CASSLANRVPWQGLPGELFF.

This clonotype came up once. The chain is built from TRBV27 and TRBJ2-6; D possibly corresponds to TRBD1 (5 bases). The CDR3 sequence is 19 residues long. From germline, CDR1 is MNHEY and CDR2 SMNVEV (reference sequence). V lost 5 bases to trimming and J lost 0 bases, with 20 bases between them. CDR3 region: CASSHSRAGYNSGANVLTF. CDR3 nucleotides: TGTGCCAGCAGTCACTCCAGGGCAGGGTACAACTCTGGGGCCAACGTCCTGACTTTC.

Regarding this clonotype: The germline gene is not matched at one end of the junction; a read error may be the cause. The chain links TRBV6-2 or TRBV6-3 to TRBJ2-2, with unresolved D. Per germline, CDR1 MNHEY and CDR2 SVGEGT. The CDR3 is 16 residues long. The CDR3 here is CASMQWSVGYTGELFF. CDR3 coding DNA: TGTGCCAGCATGCAATGGTCTGTGGGTTACACCGGTGAGCTGTTTTTT.

This clonotype was counted a few times. Germline is not matched at one junction end, which may reflect a read error. CDR3 in DNA: TGCGCCTGCAGCATAAACAGGTCTGGGCAGCCCCAGCATTTT. Encoded protein: CACSINRSGQPQHF. The V gene is TRBV6-1, the J gene TRBJ1-5, with D perhaps matching TRBD1 (5 bases). CDR3 length equals 14 residues. CDR1 is MNHNS and CDR2 is SASEGT in the germline V gene.